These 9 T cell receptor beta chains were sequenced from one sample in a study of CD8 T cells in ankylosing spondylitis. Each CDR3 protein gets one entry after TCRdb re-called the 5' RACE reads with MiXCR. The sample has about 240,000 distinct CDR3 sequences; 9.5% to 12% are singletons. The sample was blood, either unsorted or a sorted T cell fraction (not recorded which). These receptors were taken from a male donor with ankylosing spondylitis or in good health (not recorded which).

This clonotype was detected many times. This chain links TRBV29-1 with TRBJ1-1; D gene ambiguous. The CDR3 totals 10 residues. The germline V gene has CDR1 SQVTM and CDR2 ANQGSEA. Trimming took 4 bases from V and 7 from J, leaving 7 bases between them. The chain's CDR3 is CSVVRVEAFF. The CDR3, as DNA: TGCAGCGTTGTGAGGGTTGAAGCTTTCTTT.

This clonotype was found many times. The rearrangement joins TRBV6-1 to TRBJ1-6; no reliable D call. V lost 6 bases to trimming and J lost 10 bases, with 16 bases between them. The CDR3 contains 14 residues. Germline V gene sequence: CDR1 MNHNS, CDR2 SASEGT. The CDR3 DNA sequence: TGTGCCAGCAGCCCCGTTCAGGTTGGATCACCCCTCCACTTT. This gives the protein CASSPVQVGSPLHF.

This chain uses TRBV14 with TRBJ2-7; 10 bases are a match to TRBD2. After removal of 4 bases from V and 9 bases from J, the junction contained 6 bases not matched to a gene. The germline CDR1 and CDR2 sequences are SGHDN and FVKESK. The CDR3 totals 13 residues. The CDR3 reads CASSPFLAGVQYF. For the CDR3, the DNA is TGTGCCAGCAGCCCGTTCCTAGCGGGAGTGCAGTACTTC.

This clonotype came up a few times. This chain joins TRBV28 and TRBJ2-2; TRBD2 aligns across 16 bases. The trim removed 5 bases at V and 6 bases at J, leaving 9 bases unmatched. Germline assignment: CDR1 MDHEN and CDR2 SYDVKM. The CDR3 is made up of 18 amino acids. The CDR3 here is CASSPGTSGRVRSGELFF. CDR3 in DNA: TGTGCCAGCAGTCCAGGGACTAGCGGGAGGGTCCGTTCCGGGGAGCTGTTTTTT.

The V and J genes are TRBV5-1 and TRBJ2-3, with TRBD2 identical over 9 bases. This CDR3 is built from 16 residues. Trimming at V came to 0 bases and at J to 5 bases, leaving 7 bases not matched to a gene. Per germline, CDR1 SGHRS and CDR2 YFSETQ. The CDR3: CASSLEGPAGGDTQYF. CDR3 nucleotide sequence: TGCGCCAGCAGCTTGGAGGGCCCAGCGGGAGGAGATACGCAGTATTTT.

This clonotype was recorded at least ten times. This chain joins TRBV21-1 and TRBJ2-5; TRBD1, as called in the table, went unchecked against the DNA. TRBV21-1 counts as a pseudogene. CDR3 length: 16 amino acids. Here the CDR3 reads CASSKGQGQTEETQYF. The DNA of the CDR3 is TGTGCCAGCAGCAAAGGCCAAGGACAGACAGAAGAGACCCAGTACTTC.

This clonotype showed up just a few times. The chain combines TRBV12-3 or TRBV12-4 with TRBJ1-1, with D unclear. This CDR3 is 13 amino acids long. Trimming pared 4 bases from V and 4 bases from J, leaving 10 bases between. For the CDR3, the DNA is TGTGCCAGCAGTTGGACCCCCACCACTGAAGCTTTCTTT. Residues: CASSWTPTTEAFF.

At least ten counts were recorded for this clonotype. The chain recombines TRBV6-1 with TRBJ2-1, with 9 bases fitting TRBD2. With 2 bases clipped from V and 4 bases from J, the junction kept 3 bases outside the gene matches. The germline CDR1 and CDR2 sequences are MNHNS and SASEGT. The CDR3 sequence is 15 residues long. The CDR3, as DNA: TGTGCCAGCAGTGAATTTAGCGGGGGTTACAATGAGCAGTTCTTC. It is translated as CASSEFSGGYNEQFF.

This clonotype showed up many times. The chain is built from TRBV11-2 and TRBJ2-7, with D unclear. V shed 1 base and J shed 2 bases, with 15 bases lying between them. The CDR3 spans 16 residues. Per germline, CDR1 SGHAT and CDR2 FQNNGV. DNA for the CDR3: TGTGCCAGCAGCTTAGCTTTTTCGGCAGGAGCCTACGAGCAGTACTTC. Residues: CASSLAFSAGAYEQYF.